Listed below are T cell receptor beta chains from one sample, sequenced in a study of radiotherapy plus CTLA-4 blockade in lung cancer. The table came from immunoSEQ multiplex PCR; TCRdb's copy has only in-frame clones and leaves some out. The data contain 90,000 or so clones, about four fifths of them singletons. The sample was peripheral blood, taken from a patient treated with radiotherapy plus ipilimumab. These receptors were collected from a human donor with non-small cell lung cancer who had stable disease on radiotherapy plus ipilimumab. Each CDR3 is given without its conserved first and last residue.

length	V	J	CDR3
11	TRBV6-5	TRBJ1-1	ASRSTVNTEAF
13	TRBV5-5	TRBJ2-1	ASSEEPASYNEQF
14	TRBV14	TRBJ1-5	ASSQLRDRGDQPQH
10	TRBV7-8	TRBJ1-5	ASSLSVQPQH
12	TRBV5-1	TRBJ1-1	ASSAGTGGGTAF
11	TRBV28	TRBJ2-7	ASSSGTHYEQY
14	TRBV6-6	TRBJ2-7	ASRRDRQGVGNEQY
12	TRBV2	TRBJ2-2	ASVGGRSTGELF
12	TRBV5-4	TRBJ1-5	ASSLGAGDQPQH
14	TRBV4-1	TRBJ2-2	ASSQAAGGSTGELF
13	TRBV30	TRBJ1-1	AWRTPTDRANEAF
12	TRBV15	TRBJ2-3	ATSRDQGTDTQY
12	TRBV5-4	TRBJ2-7	ASSSGGRSYEQY
14	TRBV2	TRBJ2-1	ASSEALAGVYNEQF
17	TRBV29-1	TRBJ1-5	SVEDRSRGPQSGNQPQH
15	TRBV5-3	TRBJ2-2	ARSPRGAREESGELF
14	TRBV4-1	TRBJ2-1	ASSQGQRQGSRKQF
14	TRBV5-1	TRBJ2-3	ASSPEGGESTDTQY
13	TRBV5-1	TRBJ2-1	ASSLTSGAADEQF
11	TRBV2	TRBJ1-1	ASIWGLGTEAF
14	TRBV2	TRBJ2-1	ASSPPRQGRNNEQF
12	TRBV7-6	TRBJ1-1	ASSLEGLATEAF
13	TRBV14	TRBJ1-2	ASSLSGPFNYGYT
14	TRBV5-8	TRBJ2-7	ASSPLGAFSSYEQY
13	TRBV9	TRBJ2-4	ASSGSTGSTNIQY
11	TRBV19	TRBJ2-3	ASHPRGTDTQY
13	TRBV5-1	TRBJ1-2	ASSLSSGTQNGYT
12	TRBV6-1	TRBJ2-1	ASSGSGIGNEQF
12	TRBV14	TRBJ2-7	ASSQDPSAYEQY
14	TRBV28	TRBJ1-4	ASSFGQLATNEKLF
13	TRBV7-8	TRBJ2-4	ASSLGGLDKNIQY
14	TRBV5-1	TRBJ2-3	ASSAGTIGFGDTQY
9	TRBV11-2	NA	ASSLIYEQY
11	TRBV6-6	TRBJ2-5	ASSYGGGETQY
14	TRBV4-1	TRBJ1-4	ASSQEVGTGNEKLF
10	TRBV7-6	TRBJ2-5	ASSSDGDSQY
12	TRBV7-8	TRBJ1-4	ASSPSDLNEKLF
8	TRBV2	TRBJ1-1	ASRQLEAF
11	TRBV7-8	TRBJ2-5	ASRKGKLETQY
20	TRBV9	TRBJ2-6	ASSVNPHLSLAGASGANVLT
11	TRBV4-2	TRBJ1-2	ASSQPANYGYT